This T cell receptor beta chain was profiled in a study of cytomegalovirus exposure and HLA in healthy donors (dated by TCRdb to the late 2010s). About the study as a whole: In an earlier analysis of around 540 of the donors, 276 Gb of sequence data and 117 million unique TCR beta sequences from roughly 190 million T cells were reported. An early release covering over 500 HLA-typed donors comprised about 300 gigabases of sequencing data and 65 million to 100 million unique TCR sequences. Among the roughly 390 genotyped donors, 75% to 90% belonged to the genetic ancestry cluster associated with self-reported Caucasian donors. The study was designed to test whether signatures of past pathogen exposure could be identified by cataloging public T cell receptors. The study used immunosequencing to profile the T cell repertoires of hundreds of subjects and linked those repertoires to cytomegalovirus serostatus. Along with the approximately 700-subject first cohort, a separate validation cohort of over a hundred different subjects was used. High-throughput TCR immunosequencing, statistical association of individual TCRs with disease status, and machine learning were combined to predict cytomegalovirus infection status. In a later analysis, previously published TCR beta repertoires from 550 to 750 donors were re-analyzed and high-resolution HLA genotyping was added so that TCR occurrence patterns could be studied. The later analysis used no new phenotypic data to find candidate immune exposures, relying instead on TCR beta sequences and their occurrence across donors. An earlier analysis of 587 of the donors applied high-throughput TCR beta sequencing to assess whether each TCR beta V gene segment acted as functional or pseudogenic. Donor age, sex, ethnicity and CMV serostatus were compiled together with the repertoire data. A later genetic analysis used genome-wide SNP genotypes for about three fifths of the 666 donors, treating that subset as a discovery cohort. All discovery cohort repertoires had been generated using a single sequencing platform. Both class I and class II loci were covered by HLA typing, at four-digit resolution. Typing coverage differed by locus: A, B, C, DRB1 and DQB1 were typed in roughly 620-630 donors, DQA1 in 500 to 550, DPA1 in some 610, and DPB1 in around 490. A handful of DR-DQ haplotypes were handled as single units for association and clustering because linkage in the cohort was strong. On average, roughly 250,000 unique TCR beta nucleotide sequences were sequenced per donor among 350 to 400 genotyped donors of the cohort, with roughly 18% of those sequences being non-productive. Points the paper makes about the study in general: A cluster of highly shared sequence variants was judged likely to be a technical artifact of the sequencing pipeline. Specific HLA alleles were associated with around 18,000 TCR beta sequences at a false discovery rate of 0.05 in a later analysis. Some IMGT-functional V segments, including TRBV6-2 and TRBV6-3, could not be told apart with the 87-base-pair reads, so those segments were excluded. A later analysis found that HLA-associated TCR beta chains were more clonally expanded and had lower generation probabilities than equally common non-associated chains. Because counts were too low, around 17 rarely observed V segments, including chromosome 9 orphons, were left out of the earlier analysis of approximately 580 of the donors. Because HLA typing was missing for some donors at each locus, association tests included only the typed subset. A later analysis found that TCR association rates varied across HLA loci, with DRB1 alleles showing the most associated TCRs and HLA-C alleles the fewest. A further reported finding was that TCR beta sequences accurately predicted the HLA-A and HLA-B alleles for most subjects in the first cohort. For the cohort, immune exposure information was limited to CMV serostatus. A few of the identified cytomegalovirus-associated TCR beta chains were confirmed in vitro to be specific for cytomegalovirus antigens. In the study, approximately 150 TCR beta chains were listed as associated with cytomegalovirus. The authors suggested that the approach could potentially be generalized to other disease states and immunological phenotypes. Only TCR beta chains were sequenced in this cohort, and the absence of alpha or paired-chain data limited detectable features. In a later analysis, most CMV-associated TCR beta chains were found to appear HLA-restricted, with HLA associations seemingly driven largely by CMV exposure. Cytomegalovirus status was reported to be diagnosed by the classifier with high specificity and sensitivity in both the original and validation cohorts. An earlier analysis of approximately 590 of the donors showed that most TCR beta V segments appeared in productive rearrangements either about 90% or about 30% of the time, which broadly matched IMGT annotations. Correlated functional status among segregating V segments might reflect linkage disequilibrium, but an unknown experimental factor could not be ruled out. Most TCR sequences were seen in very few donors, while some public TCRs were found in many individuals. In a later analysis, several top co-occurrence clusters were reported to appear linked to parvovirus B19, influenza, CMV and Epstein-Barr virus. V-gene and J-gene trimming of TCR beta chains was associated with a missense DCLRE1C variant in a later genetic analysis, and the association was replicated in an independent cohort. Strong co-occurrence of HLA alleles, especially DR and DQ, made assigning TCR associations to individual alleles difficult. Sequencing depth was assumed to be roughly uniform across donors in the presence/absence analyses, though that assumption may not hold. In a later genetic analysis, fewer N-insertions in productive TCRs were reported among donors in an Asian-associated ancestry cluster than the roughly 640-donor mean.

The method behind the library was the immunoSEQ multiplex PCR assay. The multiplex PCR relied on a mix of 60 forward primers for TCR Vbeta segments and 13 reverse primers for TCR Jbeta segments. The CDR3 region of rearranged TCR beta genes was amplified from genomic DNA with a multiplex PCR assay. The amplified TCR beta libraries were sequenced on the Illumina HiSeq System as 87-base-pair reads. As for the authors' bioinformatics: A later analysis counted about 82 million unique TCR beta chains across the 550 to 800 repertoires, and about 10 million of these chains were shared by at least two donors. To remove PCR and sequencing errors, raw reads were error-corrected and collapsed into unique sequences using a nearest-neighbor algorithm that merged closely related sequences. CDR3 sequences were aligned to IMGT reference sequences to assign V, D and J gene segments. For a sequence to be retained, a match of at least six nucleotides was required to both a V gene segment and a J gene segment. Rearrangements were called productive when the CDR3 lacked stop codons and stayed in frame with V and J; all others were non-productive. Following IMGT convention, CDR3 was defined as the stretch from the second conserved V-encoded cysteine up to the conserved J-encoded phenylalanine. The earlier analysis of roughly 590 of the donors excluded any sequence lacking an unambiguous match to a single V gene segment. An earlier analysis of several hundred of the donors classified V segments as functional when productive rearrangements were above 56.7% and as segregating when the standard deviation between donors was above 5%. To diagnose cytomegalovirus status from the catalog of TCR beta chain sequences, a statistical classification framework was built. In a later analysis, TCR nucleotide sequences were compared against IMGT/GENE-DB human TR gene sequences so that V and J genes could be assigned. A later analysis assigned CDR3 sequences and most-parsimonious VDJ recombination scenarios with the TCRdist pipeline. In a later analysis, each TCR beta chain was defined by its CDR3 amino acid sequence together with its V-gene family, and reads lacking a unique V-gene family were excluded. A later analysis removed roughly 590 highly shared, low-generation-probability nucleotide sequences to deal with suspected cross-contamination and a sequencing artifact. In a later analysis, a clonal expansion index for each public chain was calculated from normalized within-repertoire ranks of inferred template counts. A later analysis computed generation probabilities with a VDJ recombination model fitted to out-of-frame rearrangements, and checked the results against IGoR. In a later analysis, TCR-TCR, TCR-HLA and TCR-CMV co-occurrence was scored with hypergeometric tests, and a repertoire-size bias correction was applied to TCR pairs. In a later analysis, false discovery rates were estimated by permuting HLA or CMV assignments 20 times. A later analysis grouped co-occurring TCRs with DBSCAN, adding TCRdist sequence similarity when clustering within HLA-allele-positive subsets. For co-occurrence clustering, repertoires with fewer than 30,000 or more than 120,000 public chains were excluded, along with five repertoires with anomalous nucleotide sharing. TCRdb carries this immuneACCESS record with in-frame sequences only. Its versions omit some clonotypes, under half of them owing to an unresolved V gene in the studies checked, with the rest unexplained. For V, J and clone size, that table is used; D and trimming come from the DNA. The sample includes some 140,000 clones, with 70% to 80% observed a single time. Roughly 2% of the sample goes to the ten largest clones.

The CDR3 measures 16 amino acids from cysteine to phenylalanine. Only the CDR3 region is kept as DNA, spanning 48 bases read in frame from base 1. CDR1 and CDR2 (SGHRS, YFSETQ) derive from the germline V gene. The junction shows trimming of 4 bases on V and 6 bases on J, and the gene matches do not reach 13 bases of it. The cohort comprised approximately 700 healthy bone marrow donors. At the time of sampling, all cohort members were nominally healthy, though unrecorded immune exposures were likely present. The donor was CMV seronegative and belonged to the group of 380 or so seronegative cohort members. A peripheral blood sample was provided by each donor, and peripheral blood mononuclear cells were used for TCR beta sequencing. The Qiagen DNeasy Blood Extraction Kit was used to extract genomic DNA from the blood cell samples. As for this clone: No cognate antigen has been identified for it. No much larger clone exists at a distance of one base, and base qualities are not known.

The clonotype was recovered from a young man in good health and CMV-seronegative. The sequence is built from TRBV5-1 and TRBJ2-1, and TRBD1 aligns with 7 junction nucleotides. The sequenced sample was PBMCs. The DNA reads TGCGCCAGCAGCCCTGGTTCGGGACAGAGGGGCAATGAGCAGTTCTTC. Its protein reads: CASSPGSGQRGNEQFF.